Presented here are 15 T cell receptor beta chains from one specimen sequenced in a study of spatial heterogeneity in lung cancer. Indicated time point: sample taken at primary tumor resection. TCRdb passed the 5' RACE reads through MiXCR, listing each CDR3 protein once. The sample shows about 3,300 distinct CDR3 sequences, about 3.5% of them seen only once. Source: lung tissue, taken at surgery. These receptors were taken from a human donor with early-stage non-small cell lung cancer.

Worth noting for this clonotype: Within a library made for alpha chains, this beta chain is off target, and its count is uninformative. The chain carries TRBV25-1 and TRBJ2-4; 8 bases fit TRBD1. The CDR3 contains 13 residues. V lost 6 bases and J lost 8; bases outside the gene matches: 6. The V gene's germline CDR1 is MGHDK and CDR2 SYGVNS. CDR3: CASRRTGMYIQYF. The CDR3 nucleotides are TGTGCCAGCAGACGGACAGGGATGTACATTCAGTACTTC.

This clonotype was found many times. Little can be read into the size of this beta chain, an off-target read in a library designed for alpha chains. The CDR3 nucleotides read TGTGCCAGCAGCCAAGGTAAAACAGGACGATCTACAGATACGCAGTATTTT. It yields the protein CASSQGKTGRSTDTQYF. V gene TRBV3-1 combines with J gene TRBJ2-3; D perhaps matches TRBD1 (5 bases). The V gene's germline CDR1 is LGHDT and CDR2 YNNKEL (reference sequence). The CDR3 loop spans 17 amino acids. V gave up 1 base and J gave up 3 bases, with 17 bases separating them.

Within the sample, this clonotype is medium-sized. With the library built for alpha chains, this beta chain is off target and its frequency is not meaningful. The chain is built from TRBV7-9 and TRBJ1-2; D gene unclear. V was cut by 3 bases and J by 4 bases, with 18 bases left in between. This CDR3 contains 16 residues. In germline, CDR1 is SEHNR, CDR2 FQNEAQ (reference sequence). The CDR3 nucleotides read TGTGCCAGCAGCTTCGGTCGGCTACTGACTAGCTATGGCTACACCTTC. This gives the protein CASSFGRLLTSYGYTF.

This clonotype has at least ten counts. The library was designed around alpha chains, so this beta chain is a stray read whose abundance carries little weight. The genes are TRBV5-1 and TRBJ2-3, with 9 bases that match TRBD1. CDR3 size: 16 residues. Germline loops: CDR1 SGHRS, CDR2 YFSETQ. Unmatched junction bases numbered 7, after V lost 4 bases and J lost 1 base. The CDR3 DNA is TGCGCCAGCAGCAAGGACAGGGGAGGTGGCACAGATACGCAGTATTTT. This gives the protein CASSKDRGGGTDTQYF.

This clonotype was recorded a few times. Within a library made for alpha chains, this beta chain is off target, and its count is uninformative. The genes are TRBV13 and TRBJ2-1, with 7 bases aligning to TRBD2. Germline CDR1 reads PRHDT; CDR2 reads FYEKMQ (reference sequence). Unmatched junction bases numbered 5, after V lost 5 bases and J lost 1 base. CDR3 length: 15 residues. The CDR3 DNA reads TGTGCCAGCAGCCGACTAGCCCTGTCCTACAATGAGCAGTTCTTC. Translating gives CASSRLALSYNEQFF.

This clonotype is labeled medium-sized. Since it is a stray read in a library aimed at alpha chains, this beta chain has a size that is not meaningful. This rearrangement joins TRBV7-2 to TRBJ2-3; TRBD2 aligns across 13 bases. The CDR3 contains 17 residues. Germline V gene lookup returns CDR1 SGHTA and CDR2 FQGNSA. V dropped 1 base and J dropped 8; count of bases not matched to a gene: 9. The CDR3 nucleotides are TGTGCCAGCAGCTTAGTCCGGACTAGCGGGGGAGGGAGTACGCAGTATTTT. Amino acids: CASSLVRTSGGGSTQYF.

Remarks on this clonotype: Within a library made for alpha chains, this beta chain is off target, and its count is uninformative. The chain has TRBV18 and TRBJ1-1; maybe TRBD1 (5 bases). CDR3 size: 13 residues. Germline CDR1 is KGHSH and CDR2 is LQKENI. V lost 6 bases and J lost 11, with 19 bases in between. DNA for the CDR3: TGTGCCAGCTCCCAGGCAGAGGGGCATGGGGCTTTCTTT. Its protein is CASSQAEGHGAFF.

By frequency in the sample, this clonotype is medium-sized. Being off target in a library aimed at alpha chains, this beta chain has a size of little meaning. V is TRBV4-2 and J is TRBJ1-2; D is possibly TRBD1 (6 bases). The germline V and J ends were trimmed by 3 bases and 7 bases, with 15 bases remaining between them. CDR3 size: 14 residues. CDR1 and CDR2 (germline): LGHNA, YNFKEQ. CDR3 nucleotide sequence: TGTGCCAGCAGCCAGGATATTGACAGGCGTGGCTACACCTTC. The encoded protein is CASSQDIDRRGYTF.

By its share, this clonotype is medium-sized. A library prepared for alpha chains yielded this beta chain as an off-target read; its size is of little meaning. The J gene is TRBJ2-5, the V gene TRBV5-1, with D possibly matching TRBD1 (5 bases). Between the trimmed V and J ends, which lost 4 bases and 7 bases, there was a span of 32 bases. This CDR3 contains 19 residues. Germline-derived CDR1 and CDR2 are SGHRS and YFSETQ. CDR3 DNA: TGCGCCAGCAGCCCCTCCTGGGGCAGAGCAAGGCCCTCGTGGGGGACCCAGTACTTC. Residues: CASSPSWGRARPSWGTQYF.

This clonotype counts as medium-sized. This beta chain turned up in a library designed for alpha chains; as an off-target read, its abundance says little. The CDR3 bases are TGTGCCAGCAGTCTCGAACAGGATTACAATGAGCAGTTCTTC. Translated, it gives CASSLEQDYNEQFF. The J gene is TRBJ2-1, the V gene TRBV6-2 or TRBV6-3; tentatively, D is TRBD1 (5 bases). V gave up 5 bases and J gave up 4 bases, with 12 bases separating them. The germline CDR1 and CDR2 sequences are MNHEY and SVGEGT. The CDR3 covers 14 residues.

This clonotype is medium-sized. Because this beta chain is a stray read in a library intended to capture alpha chains, its abundance should not be given much weight. The chain has TRBV9 and TRBJ1-1; D gene uncertain. CDR1 and CDR2 (germline): SGDLS, YYNGEE. V was clipped by 1 base and J by 4 bases, with 14 bases between them. The CDR3 runs 15 residues. CDR3 DNA sequence: TGTGCCAGCAGCGTAAGTCTCCCACGAACCACTGAAGCTTTCTTT. It encodes CASSVSLPRTTEAFF. Full variable domain (outside the CDR3, taken from reference TRBV9 and TRBJ1-1): DSGVTQTPKHLITATGQRVTLRCSPRSGDLSVYWYQQSLDQGLQFLIQYYNGEERAKGNILERFSAQQFPDLHSELNLSSLELGDSALYFCASSVSLPRTTEAFFGQGTRLTVV.

This clonotype is medium-sized by share. This beta chain slipped into a library made for alpha chains as a stray read, so its size is not meaningful. J is TRBJ2-6 and V is TRBV4-3, with TRBD1 as a possible D gene (5 bases). Germline loops: CDR1 LGHNA, CDR2 YSLEER. The CDR3 extends over 16 amino acids. Trimming removed 0 bases at V and 4 bases at J, with 10 bases between. In DNA form, the CDR3 reads TGCGCCAGCAGCCAAGATCCCCAGGGAGGGGCCAACGTCCTGACTTTC. Translating it yields CASSQDPQGGANVLTF.

Judged by abundance, this clonotype is medium-sized. This beta chain represents an off-target read in a library built for alpha chains; its size is of limited meaning. The gene calls are TRBV4-3 and TRBJ1-6; D may be TRBD1 (5 bases). CDR3 size: 13 residues. CDR1 is LGHNA and CDR2 is YSLEER in the germline V gene. Deletions cut 4 bases from V and 8 bases from J, with 9 bases between. The CDR3 loop reads CASSRTRDSPLHF. Written as DNA, the CDR3 is TGCGCCAGCAGCCGAACCAGGGATTCACCCCTCCACTTT.

This clonotype is medium-sized within its sample. The library was prepared for alpha chains; this beta chain is a stray read, so its frequency means little. This chain connects TRBV7-2 to TRBJ1-1; D not resolved. Germline CDR1 and CDR2: SGHTA and FQGNSA. Deletions cut 1 base from V and 3 bases from J, with 9 bases between. The CDR3 is 14 residues long. The CDR3 region has the DNA TGTGCCAGCAGCTTAGGGCGGCGGGACACTGAAGCTTTCTTT. The encoded protein is CASSLGRRDTEAFF.

Relative to its sample, this clonotype is medium-sized (0.01 to 0.1%). A library prepared for alpha chains yielded this beta chain as an off-target read; its size is of little meaning. The V gene is TRBV5-4, the J gene TRBJ2-7; D may correspond to TRBD1 or TRBD2 (6 bases each). The length of the CDR3 is 12 residues. Trimming shortened V by 0 bases and J by 6 bases, and 7 bases separated the two germline ends. Germline V lookup: CDR1 SGHNT, CDR2 YYREEE (reference sequence). The CDR3 coding sequence is TGTGCCAGCAGCTTGGCGGGGGCCGAGCAGTACTTC. Amino acid sequence: CASSLAGAEQYF. Looking up the rest from reference TRBV5-4 and TRBJ2-7 gives the full variable domain: ETGVTQSPTHLIKTRGQQVTLRCSSQSGHNTVSWYQQALGQGPQFIFQYYREEENGRGNFPPRFSGLQFPNYSSELNVNALELDDSALYLCASSLAGAEQYFGPGTRLTVT.